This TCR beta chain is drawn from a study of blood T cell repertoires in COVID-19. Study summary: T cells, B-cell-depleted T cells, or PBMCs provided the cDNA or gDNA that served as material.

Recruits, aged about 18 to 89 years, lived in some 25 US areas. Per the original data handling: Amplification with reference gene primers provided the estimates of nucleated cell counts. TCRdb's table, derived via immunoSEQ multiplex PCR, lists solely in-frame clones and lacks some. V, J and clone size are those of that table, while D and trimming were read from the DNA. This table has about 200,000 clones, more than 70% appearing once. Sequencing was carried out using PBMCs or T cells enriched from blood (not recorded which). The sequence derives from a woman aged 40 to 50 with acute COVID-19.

DNA for the CDR3: TGTGCCAGCAGCCAATCGTTAACTGCGGTTGGCTACACCTTC. Translation: CASSQSLTAVGYTF. The chain couples TRBV3-1 (or the pseudogene TRBV3-2) to TRBJ1-2; no firm D call. Per germline, CDR1 LGHDT and CDR2 YNNKEL (reference sequence). V dropped 2 bases and J dropped 7 bases, with 14 bases sitting between them. The CDR3 sequence is 14 residues long.